The clone carrying this TCR beta chain was seen a handful of times. The data belong to a study of T-cell memory formation after mild COVID-19. TCR alpha and TCR beta cDNA libraries with sample barcodes and UMIs came from 5'RACE using constant-segment primers. One entry per CDR3 protein results from TCRdb running MiXCR on the 5' RACE reads. This sample has about 180,000 distinct CDR3 sequences, with approximately 18% found just once. The ends lost 3 bases at V and 8 bases at J; junction bases unmatched: 15. Germline-derived CDR1 and CDR2 are SGHTA and FQGTGA. This CDR3 contains 16 residues. Source material: PBMCs or a T cell subset sorted from them (not recorded which). This receptor was identified in a man between 18 and 29 years old who had mild COVID-19 (a few samples of this study predate the infection). Cell type and time point are not known. The chain couples TRBV7-3 to TRBJ1-2, with 7 bases matching TRBD1. CDR3 nucleotides: TGTGCCAGCAGCTTGACAGGGCAACAGGGGCGGGGCGGCTACACCTTC. The encoded protein is CASSLTGQQGRGGYTF.